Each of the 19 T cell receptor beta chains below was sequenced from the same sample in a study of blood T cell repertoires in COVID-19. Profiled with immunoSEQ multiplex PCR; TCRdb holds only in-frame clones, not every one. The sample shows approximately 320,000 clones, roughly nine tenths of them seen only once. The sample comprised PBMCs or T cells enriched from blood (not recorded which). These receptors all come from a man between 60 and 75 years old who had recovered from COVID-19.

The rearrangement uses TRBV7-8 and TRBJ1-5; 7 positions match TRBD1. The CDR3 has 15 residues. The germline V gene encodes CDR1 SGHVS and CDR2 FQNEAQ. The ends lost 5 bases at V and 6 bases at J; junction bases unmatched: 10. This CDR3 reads CASSETGLGGQPQHF. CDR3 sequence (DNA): TGTGCCAGCAGCGAGACAGGGCTTGGGGGTCAGCCCCAGCATTTT.

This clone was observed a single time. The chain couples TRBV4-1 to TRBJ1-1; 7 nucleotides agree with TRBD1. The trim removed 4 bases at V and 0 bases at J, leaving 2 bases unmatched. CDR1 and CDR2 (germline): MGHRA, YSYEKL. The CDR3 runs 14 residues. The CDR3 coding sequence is TGCGCCAGCAGCCCCGGGACAGTGAACACTGAAGCTTTCTTT. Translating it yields CASSPGTVNTEAFF.

The CDR3 DNA reads TGCGCCAGCAGCCGAGGGACAGCCAACACTGAAGCTTTCTTT. This codes for CASSRGTANTEAFF. The genes are TRBV4-1 and TRBJ1-1, with 7 nucleotides matching TRBD1. The CDR3 covers 14 residues. Trimming removed 4 bases from V and 2 bases from J; junction bases left unmatched: 4. In germline, CDR1 is MGHRA, CDR2 YSYEKL.

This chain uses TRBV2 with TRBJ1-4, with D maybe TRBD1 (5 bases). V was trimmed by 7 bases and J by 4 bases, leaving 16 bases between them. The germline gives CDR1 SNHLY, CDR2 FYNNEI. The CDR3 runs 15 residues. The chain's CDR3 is CASNPRGGYNEKLFF. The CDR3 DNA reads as TGTGCCAGCAATCCCCGCGGGGGTTATAATGAAAAACTGTTTTTT.

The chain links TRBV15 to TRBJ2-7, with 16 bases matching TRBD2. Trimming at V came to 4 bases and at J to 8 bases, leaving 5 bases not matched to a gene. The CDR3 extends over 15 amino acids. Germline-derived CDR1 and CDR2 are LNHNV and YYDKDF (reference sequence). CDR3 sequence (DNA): TGTGCCACCAGCACCGGGACTAGCGGGGGGGATCAGCAGTACTTC. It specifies CATSTGTSGGDQQYF.

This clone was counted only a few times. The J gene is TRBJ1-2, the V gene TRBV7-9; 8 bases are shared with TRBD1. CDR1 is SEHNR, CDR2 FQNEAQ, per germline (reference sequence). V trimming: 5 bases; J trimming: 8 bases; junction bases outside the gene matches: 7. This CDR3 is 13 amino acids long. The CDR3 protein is CASSTRTGMGYTF. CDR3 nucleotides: TGTGCCAGCAGCACCCGGACAGGGATGGGCTACACCTTC.

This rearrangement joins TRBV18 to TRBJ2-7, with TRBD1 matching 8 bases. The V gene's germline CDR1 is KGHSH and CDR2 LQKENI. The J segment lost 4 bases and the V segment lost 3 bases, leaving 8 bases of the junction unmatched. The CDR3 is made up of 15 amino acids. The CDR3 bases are TGTGCCAGCTCACCCGGGACAGGAGCTCTATACGAGCAGTACTTC. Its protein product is CASSPGTGALYEQYF.

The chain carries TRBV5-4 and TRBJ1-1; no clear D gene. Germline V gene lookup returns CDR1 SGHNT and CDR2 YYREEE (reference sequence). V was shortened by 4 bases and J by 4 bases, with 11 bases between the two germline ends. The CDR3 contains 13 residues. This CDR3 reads CASSGGVPTEAFF. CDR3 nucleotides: TGTGCCAGCAGCGGCGGTGTGCCCACTGAAGCTTTCTTT.

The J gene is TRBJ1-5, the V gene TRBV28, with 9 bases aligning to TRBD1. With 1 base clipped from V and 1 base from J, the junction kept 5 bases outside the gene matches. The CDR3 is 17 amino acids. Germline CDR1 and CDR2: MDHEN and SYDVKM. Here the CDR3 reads CASSLFGTGTSNQPQHF. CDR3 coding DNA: TGTGCCAGCAGTTTATTTGGGACAGGGACGAGCAATCAGCCCCAGCATTTT. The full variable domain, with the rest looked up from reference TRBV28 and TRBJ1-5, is DVKVTQSSRYLVKRTGEKVFLECVQDMDHENMFWYRQDPGLGLRLIYFSYDVKMKEKGDIPEGYSVSREKKERFSLILESASTNQTSMYLCASSLFGTGTSNQPQHFGDGTRLSIL.

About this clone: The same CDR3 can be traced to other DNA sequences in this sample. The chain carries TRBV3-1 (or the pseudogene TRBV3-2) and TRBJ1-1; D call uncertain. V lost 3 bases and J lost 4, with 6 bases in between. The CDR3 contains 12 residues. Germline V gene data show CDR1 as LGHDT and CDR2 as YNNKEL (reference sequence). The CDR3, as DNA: TGTGCCAGCAGCCAGGGCCGCACTGAAGCTTTCTTT. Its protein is CASSQGRTEAFF.

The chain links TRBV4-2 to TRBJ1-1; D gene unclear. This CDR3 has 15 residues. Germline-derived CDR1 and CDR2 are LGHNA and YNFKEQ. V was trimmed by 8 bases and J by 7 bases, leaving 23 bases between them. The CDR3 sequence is CASFPRTESSGEAFF. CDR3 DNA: TGTGCCAGCTTTCCCCGAACCGAGAGCAGCGGTGAAGCTTTCTTT.

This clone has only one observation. The CDR3 DNA sequence: TGTGCCATCAGTGATACCCGGACAGCAACCTACGAGCAGTACTTC. This sequence encodes CAISDTRTATYEQYF. The rearrangement uses TRBV10-3 and TRBJ2-7, with a weak D call TRBD1 (6 bases). V was shortened by 3 bases and J by 2 bases, with 14 bases between the two germline ends. The CDR3 runs to 15 residues. Germline CDR1 and CDR2: ENHRY and SYGVKD.

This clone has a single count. CDR3 loop: CASSRPPRSLRNSPLHF. The CDR3, as DNA: TGCGCCAGCAGCCGCCCCCCCCGGAGCCTTCGAAATTCACCCCTCCACTTT. This rearrangement joins TRBV5-1 to TRBJ1-6, with unresolved D. The CDR3 is made up of 17 amino acids. Germline V gene lookup returns CDR1 SGHRS and CDR2 YFSETQ. Trimming removed 4 bases at V and 7 bases at J, with 21 bases between. Full variable domain (remainder filled in from reference TRBV5-1 and TRBJ1-6): KAGVTQTPRYLIKTRGQQVTLSCSPISGHRSVSWYQQTPGQGLQFLFEYFSETQRNKGNFPGRFSGRQFSNSRSEMNVSTLELGDSALYLCASSRPPRSLRNSPLHFGNGTRLTVT.

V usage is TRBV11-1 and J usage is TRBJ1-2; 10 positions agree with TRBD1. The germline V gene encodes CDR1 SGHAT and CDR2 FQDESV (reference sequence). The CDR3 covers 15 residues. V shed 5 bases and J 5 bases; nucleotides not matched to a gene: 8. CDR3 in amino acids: CASSHEGQGLYGYTF. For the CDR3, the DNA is TGTGCCAGCAGCCATGAGGGACAGGGGTTGTATGGCTACACCTTC.

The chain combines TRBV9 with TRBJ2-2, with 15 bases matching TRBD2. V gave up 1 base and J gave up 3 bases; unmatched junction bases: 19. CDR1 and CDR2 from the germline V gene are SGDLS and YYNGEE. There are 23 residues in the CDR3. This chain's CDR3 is CASSVLSRGTSGRKTYDTGELFF. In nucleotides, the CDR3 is TGTGCCAGCAGCGTACTTTCACGTGGGACTAGCGGGAGGAAAACATACGACACCGGGGAGCTGTTTTTT.

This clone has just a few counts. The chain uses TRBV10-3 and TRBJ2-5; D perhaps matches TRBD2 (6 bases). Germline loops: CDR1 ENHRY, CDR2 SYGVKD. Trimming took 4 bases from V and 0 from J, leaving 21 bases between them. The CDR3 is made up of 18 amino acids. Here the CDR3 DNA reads TGTGCCATCAGTGTAGGAGAAGTACGGAGGGTGTACCAAGAGACCCAGTACTTC. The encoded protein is CAISVGEVRRVYQETQYF.

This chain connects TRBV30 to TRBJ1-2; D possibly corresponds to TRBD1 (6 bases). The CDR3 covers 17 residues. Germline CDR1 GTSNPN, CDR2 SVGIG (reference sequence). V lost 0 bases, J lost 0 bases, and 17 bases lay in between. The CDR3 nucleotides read TGTGCCTGGAGTGTACTAACAGGGACAATAGCTAACTATGGCTACACCTTC. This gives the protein CAWSVLTGTIANYGYTF.

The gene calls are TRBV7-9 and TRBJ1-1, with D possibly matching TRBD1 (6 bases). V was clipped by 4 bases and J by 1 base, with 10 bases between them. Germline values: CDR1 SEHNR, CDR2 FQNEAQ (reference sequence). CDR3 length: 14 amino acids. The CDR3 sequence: CASSSPTGNTEAFF. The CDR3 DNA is TGTGCCAGCAGCTCCCCGACAGGGAACACTGAAGCTTTCTTT.

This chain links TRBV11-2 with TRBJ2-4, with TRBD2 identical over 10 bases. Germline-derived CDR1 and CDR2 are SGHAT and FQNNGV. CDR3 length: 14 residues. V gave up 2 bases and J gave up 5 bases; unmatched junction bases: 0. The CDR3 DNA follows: TGTGCCAGCAGCTTAACTAGCGGGGAAAACATTCAGTACTTC. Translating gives CASSLTSGENIQYF.